Listed below are T cell receptor beta chains from one sample, sequenced in a study of blood T cell repertoires in COVID-19. Method: immunoSEQ multiplex PCR; TCRdb's copy keeps in-frame clones and lacks some. The table includes tens of thousands of clones, roughly 83% detected once. Specimen: peripheral blood. Every receptor here comes from a man aged 45-65 years with acute or convalescent COVID-19. The CDR3 runs from the conserved cysteine through the conserved F or W. The D gene is left open where the match is weak. Size is omitted from some rows. Given values are once, few, many or a class for expanded clones.

j_call	clone_size	d_call	v_call	cdr3_aa	cdr3_nt
TRBJ1-6	NA	NA	TRBV25-1	CATSWSEANSPLHF	TGTGCCACCTCCTGGTCCGAGGCAAATTCACCCCTCCACTTT
TRBJ1-2	NA	TRBD1	TRBV7-3	CASSRTGTSYGYTF	TGTGCCAGCAGCCGGACAGGGACCAGCTATGGCTACACCTTC
TRBJ1-5	once	NA	TRBV19	CASSPLSSGGSQHF	TGTGCCAGTAGTCCTTTGTCTTCAGGAGGCTCACAGCATTTT
TRBJ2-2	NA	NA	TRBV7-2	CASSLSSQGYTGELFF	TGTGCCAGCAGCTTAAGCAGTCAGGGGTACACCGGGGAGCTGTTTTTT
TRBJ2-5	NA	TRBD1	TRBV12-3/TRBV12-4	CASSGQGQTQYF	TGTGCCAGCAGCGGACAGGGCCAGACCCAGTACTTC
TRBJ2-1	NA	NA	TRBV19	CASSPSNEQFF	TGTGCCAGTAGCCCGTCCAATGAGCAGTTCTTC
TRBJ2-5	NA	TRBD1	TRBV5-1	CASRRTGGEETQYF	TGCGCCAGCAGAAGGACAGGGGGCGAGGAGACCCAGTACTTC
TRBJ2-7	NA	NA	TRBV5-1	CASSLSGSIDEQYF	TGCGCCAGCAGCTTGTCGGGGAGTATCGACGAGCAGTACTTC
TRBJ2-7	NA	TRBD2	TRBV7-7	CASSTGLAGTHEQYF	TGTGCCAGCAGCACGGGACTAGCGGGGACCCACGAGCAGTACTTC
TRBJ1-2	few	TRBD1	TRBV5-6	CASSWPAGQGYGYTF	TGTGCCAGCAGCTGGCCCGCAGGACAGGGGTATGGCTACACCTTC
TRBJ1-2	NA	NA	TRBV2	CASLTSGLNYGYTF	TGTGCCAGCTTAACCTCAGGGCTCAACTATGGCTACACCTTC
TRBJ1-2	NA	NA	TRBV5-6	CASSLDRRGGYGYTF	TGTGCCAGCAGCTTGGATCGCAGGGGAGGGTATGGCTACACCTTC
TRBJ1-1	once	TRBD1	TRBV10-3	CAISESTGGGTEAFF	TGTGCCATCAGTGAGTCAACAGGGGGAGGCACTGAAGCTTTCTTT
TRBJ1-6	NA	NA	TRBV7-9	CASSLALQDNSPLHF	TGTGCCAGCAGCTTAGCGTTACAAGATAATTCACCCCTCCACTTT
TRBJ2-5	NA	TRBD2	TRBV13	CASSFISGGAGETQYF	TGTGCCAGCAGCTTCATTAGCGGGGGGGCGGGAGAGACCCAGTACTTC
TRBJ1-3	NA	NA	TRBV5-5	CASTRGSGNTIYF	TGTGCCAGCACCAGGGGCTCTGGAAACACCATATATTTT
TRBJ2-5	NA	TRBD1	TRBV19	CASSATGGETQYF	TGTGCCAGTAGTGCTACAGGGGGAGAGACCCAGTACTTC
TRBJ2-3	NA	TRBD2	TRBV19	CASSRSGRRGDTQYF	TGTGCCAGTAGTCGTAGCGGGAGGAGGGGAGATACGCAGTATTTT
TRBJ2-3	once	TRBD2	TRBV5-1	CASSLFLAGDGTDTQYF	TGCGCCAGCAGCTTGTTCCTAGCGGGAGATGGGACAGATACGCAGTATTTT
TRBJ1-2	NA	TRBD1	TRBV14	CASSQEEGARGYGYTF	TGTGCCAGCAGCCAAGAAGAGGGGGCTCGGGGCTATGGCTACACCTTC
TRBJ1-5	NA	NA	TRBV6-5	CASSYLNQPQHF	TGTGCCAGCAGTTACCTGAATCAGCCCCAGCATTTT
TRBJ2-5	NA	TRBD2	TRBV27	CASSSGLELKTQYF	TGTGCCAGCAGCTCGGGACTAGAGTTAAAGACCCAGTACTTC
TRBJ1-2	NA	NA	TRBV21-1	CASGDPRNYGYTF	TGTGCCAGCGGCGACCCGAGGAACTATGGCTACACCTTC
TRBJ1-1	NA	TRBD1	TRBV5-1	CASSGQAMNTEAFF	TGCGCCAGCAGCGGACAGGCCATGAACACTGAAGCTTTCTTT
TRBJ1-6	few	NA	TRBV5-6	CASSLESRALHF	TGTGCCAGCAGCTTGGAGTCCAGGGCCCTCCACTTT
TRBJ2-7	NA	TRBD1	TRBV10-3	CAIRQGQGEDEQYF	TGTGCCATCAGACAGGGACAGGGTGAGGACGAGCAGTACTTC
TRBJ1-1	NA	NA	TRBV12-2	CASRTDRWATEAFF	TGTGCAAGTCGCACGGACAGGTGGGCCACTGAAGCTTTCTTT
TRBJ1-4	NA	NA	TRBV5-1	CASSQTGTTNEKLFF	TGCGCCAGCAGCCAAACAGGGACAACTAATGAAAAACTGTTTTTT
TRBJ1-5	NA	NA	TRBV21-1	CASSTDRDSSNQPQHF	TGTGCCAGCAGCACGGACCGGGACTCTAGCAATCAGCCCCAGCATTTT
TRBJ2-1	NA	NA	TRBV18	CASSRFGLGTYNEQFF	TGTGCCAGCTCACGGTTCGGACTAGGGACATACAATGAGCAGTTCTTC
TRBJ2-1	NA	NA	TRBV6-5	CASSPTREYSEQFF	TGTGCCAGCAGCCCCACCCGGGAGTACAGTGAGCAGTTCTTC
TRBJ1-1	NA	TRBD1	TRBV7-8	CASSLATGGHTEAFF	TGTGCCAGCAGCTTAGCAACAGGGGGACACACTGAAGCTTTCTTT
TRBJ2-3	NA	NA	TRBV2	CASSEARLGAEITDTQYF	TGTGCCAGCAGTGAAGCCAGGTTGGGGGCAGAAATCACAGATACGCAGTATTTT
TRBJ1-1	NA	TRBD1	TRBV7-3	CASSAQGSDTEAFF	TGTGCCAGCAGCGCACAGGGGTCGGACACTGAAGCTTTCTTT
TRBJ2-2	NA	TRBD1	TRBV19	CASSIGRDREILRELFF	TGTGCCAGTAGTATAGGGCGGGACAGGGAAATATTAAGGGAGCTGTTTTTT
TRBJ2-4	once	NA	TRBV4-2	CASSQQGSPKNIQYF	TGTGCCAGCAGCCAACAGGGTTCCCCTAAAAACATTCAGTACTTC
TRBJ2-3	NA	TRBD2	TRBV9	CASSVSSGTTDTQYF	TGTGCCAGCAGCGTGAGTAGCGGGACGACAGATACGCAGTATTTT
TRBJ2-1	NA	TRBD2	TRBV2	CASSDEVAGYNEQFF	TGTGCCAGCAGTGATGAGGTAGCGGGGTACAATGAGCAGTTCTTC
TRBJ2-3	NA	TRBD2	TRBV29-1	CSVEGTSVFTDTQYF	TGCAGCGTTGAGGGGACTAGCGTTTTTACAGATACGCAGTATTTT
TRBJ2-1	NA	TRBD2	TRBV2	CASSTSGGLYNEQFF	TGTGCCAGCAGCACTAGCGGGGGGCTATACAATGAGCAGTTCTTC
TRBJ2-5	NA	NA	TRBV7-8	CASSPQGETQYF	TGTGCCAGCAGTCCCCAGGGGGAGACCCAGTACTTC
TRBJ1-2	NA	TRBD1	TRBV7-9	CASSFTGAHGYTF	TGTGCCAGCAGCTTTACAGGGGCGCATGGCTACACCTTC
TRBJ2-5	NA	NA	TRBV5-6	CASSLYGGQETQYF	TGTGCCAGCAGCTTGTATGGGGGGCAAGAGACCCAGTACTTC
TRBJ1-1	NA	TRBD1	TRBV28	CASSLLGQSNTEAFF	TGTGCCAGCAGCTTACTGGGACAGTCGAACACTGAAGCTTTCTTT
TRBJ1-1	NA	TRBD1	TRBV9	CASSTGTAVEAFF	TGTGCCAGCAGCACCGGGACAGCAGTTGAAGCTTTCTTT
TRBJ2-5	NA	TRBD2	TRBV4-1	CASSQEAAGGPRETQYF	TGCGCCAGCAGCCAAGAAGCAGCGGGAGGGCCGCGAGAGACCCAGTACTTC
TRBJ1-2	NA	NA	TRBV24-1	CATSDTDRHDNGYTF	TGTGCCACCAGTGATACGGACAGACATGATAATGGCTACACCTTC
TRBJ1-3	NA	NA	TRBV4-1	CASSHPANTIYF	TGCGCCAGCAGCCATCCTGCGAACACCATATATTTT
TRBJ2-3	NA	NA	TRBV2	CASSALGVSTDTQYF	TGTGCCAGCAGTGCGCTAGGGGTTAGCACAGATACGCAGTATTTT
TRBJ2-1	once	NA	TRBV18	CASSHRDWTTWEQFF	TGTGCCAGCTCACACCGGGACTGGACCACATGGGAGCAGTTCTTC
TRBJ1-2	NA	TRBD1	TRBV19	CASSIGTGSYGYTF	TGTGCCAGTAGTATCGGGACAGGGTCGTATGGCTACACCTTC
TRBJ1-5	NA	NA	TRBV4-1	CASSPGQFNQPQHF	TGCGCCAGCAGCCCTGGACAGTTCAATCAGCCCCAGCATTTT
TRBJ1-5	few	TRBD1	TRBV28	CASSAGGSSNQPQHF	TGTGCCAGCAGTGCAGGGGGCTCTAGCAATCAGCCCCAGCATTTT
TRBJ2-1	NA	NA	TRBV19	CASSLYPRAGPSYNEQFF	TGTGCCAGTAGCCTCTACCCCCGCGCGGGACCCTCCTACAATGAGCAGTTCTTC
TRBJ2-5	few	NA	TRBV11-2	CASSLTHQETQYF	TGTGCCAGCAGCTTAACACATCAAGAGACCCAGTACTTC
TRBJ1-5	NA	TRBD1	TRBV6-5	CASRKDRDPGPQHF	TGTGCCAGCAGGAAAGACAGGGACCCCGGGCCCCAGCATTTT
TRBJ1-1	once	NA	TRBV11-2	CASSFPEGAKAFF	TGTGCCAGCAGCTTCCCAGAGGGAGCTAAAGCTTTCTTT
TRBJ1-1	NA	TRBD1	TRBV5-1	CASSLSTGVPEAFF	TGCGCCAGCAGCTTGTCGACAGGGGTACCTGAAGCTTTCTTT
TRBJ1-1	once	NA	TRBV19	CASSPGDTEAFF	TGTGCCAGTTCTCCGGGGGACACTGAAGCTTTCTTT